This T cell receptor (beta chain) was obtained from a study of blood T cell repertoires in COVID-19. Overall study context: Researchers got acute and convalescent COVID-19 samples from the United States, Italy and Spain. The analysed material was cDNA or gDNA that came from T cells, B-cell-depleted T cells, or PBMCs.

Study members were between roughly 18 and 90 years old and lived in fewer than 30 US regions. Allocation to cohorts depended on clinical history reported by the participants. Clones were read by immunoSEQ multiplex PCR, and TCRdb kept only the in-frame ones, dropping some. The repertoire includes approximately 380,000 clones, 90% to 95% of them detected once, and just over 0.85% sits in the top ten. Per germline, CDR1 SQVTM and CDR2 ANQGSEA. V lost 2 bases, J lost 6 bases, and 8 bases lay in between. The CDR3 is 12 residues long. The clonotype was recovered from a woman aged 40 to 50 who had been exposed to COVID-19. Sequencing used PBMCs or T cells enriched from blood (not recorded which). The rearrangement uses TRBV29-1 and TRBJ2-4; D may be TRBD1 (5 bases). CDR3 bases: TGCAGCGTTGAATTCCAGGGAAACATTCAGTACTTC. Translation gives CSVEFQGNIQYF. Drawing the rest from reference TRBV29-1 and TRBJ2-4, the complete variable domain is SAVISQKPSRDICQRGTSLTIQCQVDSQVTMMFWYRQQPGQSLTLIATANQGSEATYESGFVIDKFPISRPNLTFSTLTVSNMSPEDSSIYLCSVEFQGNIQYFGAGTRLSVL.